This T cell receptor beta chain was obtained from a study of T cell changes during pregnancy in multiple sclerosis (dated by TCRdb to 2018 to 2020). Broadly, across the study: Changes in the T cell repertoire over the course of pregnancy were examined in this study in women with multiple sclerosis.

Library preparation employed the immunoSEQ multiplex PCR assay. Entries here come from immuneACCESS through TCRdb and include only in-frame sequences with V and J called. Some clones fail to appear in such tables; in the studies checked, an unresolved V gene covers under half of the shortfall, and the cause of the remainder is unknown. The sample yields just under 60,000 clones; approximately 92% were counted once. Together, the top ten hold around 0.85% of the sample. This clone has a handful of counts. Its antigen is unknown. Per-base quality was not reported, and no clone a single base away is much larger than it. CDR1 and CDR2, per the germline V gene, are ENHRY and SYGVKD. Germline trimming amounts to 0 bases on V and 5 bases on J, with 5 as the count of junction bases outside the gene matches. The CDR3 holds 15 amino acids from the cysteine to the phenylalanine. Only the CDR3 part of the read is kept: 45 bases, read in frame from the first base.

This receptor was identified in a female donor with multiple sclerosis, enrolled in a pregnancy study. The receptor chain draws on TRBV10-3 and TRBJ1-2; 8 bases in the junction line up with TRBD1. Sequencing was performed on peripheral blood, taken in the first trimester of pregnancy. The bases read TGTGCCATCAGTGAGTCCCGGGACAGGTTATATGGCTACACCTTC. Its protein product is CAISESRDRLYGYTF.